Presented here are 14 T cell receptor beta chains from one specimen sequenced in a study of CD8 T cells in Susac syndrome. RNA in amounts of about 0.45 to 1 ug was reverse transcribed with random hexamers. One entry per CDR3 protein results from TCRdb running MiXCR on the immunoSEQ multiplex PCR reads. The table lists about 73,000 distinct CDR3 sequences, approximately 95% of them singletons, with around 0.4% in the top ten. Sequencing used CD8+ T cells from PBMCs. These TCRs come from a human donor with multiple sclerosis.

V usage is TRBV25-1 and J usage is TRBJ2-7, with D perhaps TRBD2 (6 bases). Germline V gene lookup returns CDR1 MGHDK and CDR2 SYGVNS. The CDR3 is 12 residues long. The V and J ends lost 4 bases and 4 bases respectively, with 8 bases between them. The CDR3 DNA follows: TGTGCCAGCAGTGGGGGGGTATACGAGCAGTACTTC. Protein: CASSGGVYEQYF.

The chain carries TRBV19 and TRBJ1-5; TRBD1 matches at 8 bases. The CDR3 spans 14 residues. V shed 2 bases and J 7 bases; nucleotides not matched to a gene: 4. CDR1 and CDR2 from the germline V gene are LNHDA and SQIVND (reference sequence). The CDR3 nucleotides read TGTGCCAGTAGTATAAGGACAGGGACGCAGCCCCAGCATTTT. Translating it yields CASSIRTGTQPQHF.

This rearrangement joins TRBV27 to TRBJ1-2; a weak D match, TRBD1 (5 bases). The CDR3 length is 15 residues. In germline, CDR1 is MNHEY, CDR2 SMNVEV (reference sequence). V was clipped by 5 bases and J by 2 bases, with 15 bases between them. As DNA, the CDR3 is TGTGCCAGCAGTCCGGGACTGGGCTCCAACTATGGCTACACCTTC. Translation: CASSPGLGSNYGYTF.

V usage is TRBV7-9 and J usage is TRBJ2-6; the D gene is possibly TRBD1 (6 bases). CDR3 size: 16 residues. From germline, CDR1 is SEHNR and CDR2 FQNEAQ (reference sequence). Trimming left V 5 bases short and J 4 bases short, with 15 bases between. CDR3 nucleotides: TGTGCCAGCAGCCTAACAGGGCCGAGGGGGGCCAACGTCCTGACTTTC. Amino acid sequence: CASSLTGPRGANVLTF.

The CDR3 DNA follows: TGTGCCAGCAGGGCCGAGGGTAGCGGTATGACCCAGTACTTC. Protein sequence: CASRAEGSGMTQYF. V is TRBV7-2 and J is TRBJ2-5; the D gene is possibly TRBD2 (6 bases). Germline CDR1 is SGHTA and CDR2 is FQGNSA. The CDR3 contains 14 residues. V lost 6 bases, J lost 7 bases, and 18 bases lay in between.

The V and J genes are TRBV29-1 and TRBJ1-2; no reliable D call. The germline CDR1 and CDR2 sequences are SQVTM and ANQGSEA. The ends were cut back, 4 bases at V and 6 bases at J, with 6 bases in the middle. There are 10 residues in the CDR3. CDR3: CSVGGDGYTF. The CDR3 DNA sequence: TGCAGCGTTGGTGGCGATGGCTACACCTTC.

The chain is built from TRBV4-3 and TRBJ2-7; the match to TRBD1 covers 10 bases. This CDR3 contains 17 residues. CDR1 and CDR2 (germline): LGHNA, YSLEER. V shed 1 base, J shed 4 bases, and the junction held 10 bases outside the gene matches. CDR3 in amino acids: CASSQGVGTGERYEQYF. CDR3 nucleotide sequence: TGCGCCAGCAGCCAAGGGGTAGGGACAGGGGAGAGGTACGAGCAGTACTTC.

CDR3 region: CASGGQKLFF. As DNA, the CDR3 is TGTGCCAGCGGGGGTCAAAAACTGTTTTTT. This chain uses TRBV18 with TRBJ1-4, with TRBD1 as a possible D gene (5 bases). Trimming pared 8 bases from V and 9 bases from J, leaving 7 bases between. CDR3 length: 10 amino acids. The germline V gene has CDR1 KGHSH and CDR2 LQKENI. Based on the CDR3 plus reference TRBV18 and TRBJ1-4, the full variable domain is NAGVMQNPRHLVRRRGQEARLRCSPMKGHSHVYWYRQLPEEGLKFMVYLQKENIIDESGMPKERFSAEFPKEGPSILRIQQVVRGDSAAYFCASGGQKLFFGSGTQLSVL.

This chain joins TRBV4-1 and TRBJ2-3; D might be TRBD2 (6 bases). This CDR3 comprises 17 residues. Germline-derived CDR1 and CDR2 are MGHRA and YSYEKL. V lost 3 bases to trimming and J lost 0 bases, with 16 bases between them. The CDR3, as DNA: TGCGCCAGCAGCCATACCGGGAGATCGGTTAGCACAGATACGCAGTATTTT. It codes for CASSHTGRSVSTDTQYF.

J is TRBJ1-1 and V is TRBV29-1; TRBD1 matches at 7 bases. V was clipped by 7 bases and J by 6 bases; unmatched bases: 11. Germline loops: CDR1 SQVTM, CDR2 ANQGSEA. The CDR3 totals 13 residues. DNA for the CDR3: TGCAGCGGAGGAGGACAGGCGGTCCCTGAAGCTTTCTTT. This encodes CSGGGQAVPEAFF.

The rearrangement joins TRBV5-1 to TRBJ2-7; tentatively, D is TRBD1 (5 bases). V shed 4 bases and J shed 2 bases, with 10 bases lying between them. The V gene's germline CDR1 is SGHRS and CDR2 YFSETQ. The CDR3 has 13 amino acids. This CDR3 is CASSGSGTYEQYF. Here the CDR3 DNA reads TGCGCCAGCAGCGGTTCAGGGACCTACGAGCAGTACTTC.

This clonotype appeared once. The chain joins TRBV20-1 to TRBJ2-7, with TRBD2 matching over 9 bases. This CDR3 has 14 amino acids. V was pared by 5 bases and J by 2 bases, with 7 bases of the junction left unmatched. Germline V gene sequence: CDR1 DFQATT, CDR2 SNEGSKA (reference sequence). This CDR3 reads CSAPKREAAYEQYF. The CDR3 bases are TGCAGTGCTCCCAAGCGGGAGGCCGCCTACGAGCAGTACTTC.

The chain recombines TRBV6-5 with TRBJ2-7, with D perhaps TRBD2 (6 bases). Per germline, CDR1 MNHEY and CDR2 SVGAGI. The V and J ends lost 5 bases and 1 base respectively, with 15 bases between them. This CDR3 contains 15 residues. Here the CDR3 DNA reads TGTGCCAGCAGTCTGGGGCGGGGCCCGTCCTACGAGCAGTACTTC. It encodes CASSLGRGPSYEQYF.

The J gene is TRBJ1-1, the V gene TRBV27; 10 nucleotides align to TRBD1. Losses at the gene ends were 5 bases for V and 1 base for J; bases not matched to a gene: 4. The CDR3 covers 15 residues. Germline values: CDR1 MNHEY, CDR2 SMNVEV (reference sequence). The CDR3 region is CASSLTGGTNTEAFF. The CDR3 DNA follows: TGTGCCAGCAGTCTGACAGGGGGCACGAACACTGAAGCTTTCTTT.